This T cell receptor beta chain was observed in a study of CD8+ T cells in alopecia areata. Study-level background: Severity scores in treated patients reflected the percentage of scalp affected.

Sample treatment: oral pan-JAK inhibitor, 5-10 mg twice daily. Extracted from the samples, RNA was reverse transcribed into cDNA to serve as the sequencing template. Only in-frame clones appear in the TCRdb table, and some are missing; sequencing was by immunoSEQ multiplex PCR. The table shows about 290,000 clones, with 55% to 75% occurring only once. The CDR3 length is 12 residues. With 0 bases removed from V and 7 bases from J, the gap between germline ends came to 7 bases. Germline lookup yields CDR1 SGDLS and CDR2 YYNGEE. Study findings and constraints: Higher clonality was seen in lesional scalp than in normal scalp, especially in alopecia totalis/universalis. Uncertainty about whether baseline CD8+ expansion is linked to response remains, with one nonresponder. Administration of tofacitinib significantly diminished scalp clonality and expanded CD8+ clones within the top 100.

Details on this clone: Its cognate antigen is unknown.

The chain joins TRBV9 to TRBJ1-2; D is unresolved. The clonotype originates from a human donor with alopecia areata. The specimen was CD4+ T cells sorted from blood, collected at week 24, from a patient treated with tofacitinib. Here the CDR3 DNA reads TGTGCCAGCAGCGTAGGATCAGGTGGCTACACCTTC. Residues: CASSVGSGGYTF.